This TCR beta chain was identified in a study of CD8 T cells in Susac syndrome (dated by TCRdb to the late 2010s). Broadly, across the study: Among the sequenced Susac syndrome patients, over five had clinically active disease and about eight were in clinical remission. At blood withdrawal, Susac syndrome patients were therapy-naive, treated with corticosteroids (with IVIg additionally given to some), or treated with IVIg alone. The study used repertoire sequencing to test whether antigen drove CD8+ T cell activation and differentiation in Susac syndrome.

The trim is 0 bases for V and 4 bases for J, with a gap of 8 bases between the germline ends. The germline V gene sets CDR1 to SGHTA and CDR2 to FQGTGA. The CDR3 goes from the cysteine to the phenylalanine over 14 residues. The read is trimmed to its CDR3 DNA, 42 bases read in frame from base 1. Details on this clonotype: This clone's antigen is unknown. No much larger clone exists at a distance of one base, and base qualities are not known.

RNA was extracted with the RNeasy kit and 0.5 to 1 ug was reverse transcribed using random hexamers. TCR beta CDR3 regions were amplified with the immunoSEQ multiplex PCR assay covering 54 Vbeta and 13 Jbeta segments. PCR amplification bias was corrected using a synthetic template baseline for primer optimization and computational correction. Under the source paper's analysis protocol: Reads were annotated to V, D and J genes according to IMGT and were analyzed with immunoSEQ Analyzer, with only productive sequences retained. Clonality was calculated as one minus the Shannon entropy normalized by log2 of the number of productive unique sequences. For each patient and control, public and private clones were evaluated within the 100 most prevalent clones. Clones were defined as Susac-specific if absent from the healthy and MS cohorts, from 900 to 1,200 published viral clones and from other ImmuneACCESS disease sequences. TCRdb redid the processing of the public reads, applying fastp at Q25 and MiXCR, and retained in-frame beta chains. A single entry per CDR3 protein holds the most common genes and DNA from its merged rows. For this entry, the V and J calls and clone size follow TCRdb and not the study's own pipeline. The sample records 150,000 to 200,000 distinct CDR3 sequences, around 94% of which are singletons. 0.099% of the sample belongs to the ten largest clones.

High-throughput TCR beta sequencing profiled peripheral blood CD8+ and CD4+ T cells from healthy donors, Susac syndrome patients and multiple sclerosis patients. The Susac syndrome patients fulfilled recently defined diagnostic criteria for definite or probable disease. Bulk CD8+ and CD4+ T cells were purified magnetically by negative isolation, whereas CD8+ TEMRA cells were enriched by FACS. Blood was drawn into EDTA tubes, processed within 24 hours, and PBMCs were isolated by density gradient centrifugation. PBMCs intended for TCR sequencing were cryopreserved in liquid nitrogen and thawed later in a water bath at 37 degrees C. The sorted or isolated CD4+, CD8+ and CD8+ TEMRA cells reached a purity of at least 90%. The paper's findings and limits, for the study overall: In the CD4+ T cell repertoire of Susac syndrome patients, clonal expansion was not detected. The number of individuals in the TCR sequencing and HLA analysis was acknowledged as relatively small.

The sequence joins TRBV7-3 to TRBJ2-3, with TRBD1 as a weak D call on 5 bases. This receptor was identified in a human donor with Susac syndrome. Sequencing was done on a sample of CD4+ T cells from PBMCs. The CDR3 protein is CASSLTQGADTQYF. The bases read TGTGCCAGCAGCTTAACGCAAGGGGCAGATACGCAGTATTTT.